This T cell receptor (beta chain) was retrieved from a study of low-dose radiotherapy and immunotherapy resistance in tumors. Turning to the study itself: Cohort 1 was given 0.5 Gy fractions every 2 weeks, 6.5 Gy in total. Patients were treated with intravenous nivolumab at 240 mg every two weeks and were also dosed with ipilimumab at 1 mg/kg every six weeks. First-strand cDNA relied on TRAV- and TRBV-specific primers spanning alpha and beta chains.

Time point noted: before trial treatment. Eligibility required advanced solid tumors lacking tumor-infiltrating lymphocytes. TCR amplification used 15 to 20 PCR cycles, a constant-region primer and a V-primer adapter. TCRdb analysed the reads with MiXCR anew, one entry per CDR3 protein. The table shows about 46,000 distinct CDR3 sequences, with 12% occurring only once. This CDR3 is built from 14 residues. CDR1 GTSNPN and CDR2 SVGIG come from the germline V gene (reference sequence). V lost 3 bases, J lost 2 bases, and 11 bases lay in between. This clonotype occurred many times. The J gene is TRBJ1-5, the V gene TRBV30; the D gene is possibly TRBD1 (6 bases). This TCR was recovered from a female donor with ovarian cancer. The source was PBMCs, collected before treatment. The CDR3 loop reads CAWRSGVGNQPQHF. The DNA of the CDR3 is TGTGCCTGGAGGTCAGGGGTTGGCAATCAGCCCCAGCATTTT.